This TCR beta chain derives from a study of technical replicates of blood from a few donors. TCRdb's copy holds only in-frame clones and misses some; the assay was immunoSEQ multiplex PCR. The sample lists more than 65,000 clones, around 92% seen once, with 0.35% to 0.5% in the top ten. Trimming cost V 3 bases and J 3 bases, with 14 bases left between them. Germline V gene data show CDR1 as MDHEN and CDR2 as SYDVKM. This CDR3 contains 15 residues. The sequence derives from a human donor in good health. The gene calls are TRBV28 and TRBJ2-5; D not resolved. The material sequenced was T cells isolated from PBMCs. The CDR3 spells CASSLVRGSKETQYF. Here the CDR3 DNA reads TGTGCCAGCAGTTTGGTTCGCGGTAGCAAAGAGACCCAGTACTTC.